Shown below are 23 T cell receptor beta chains from a single sample sequenced in a study of CD8+ T cells in alopecia areata. Treatment indicated: oral pan-JAK inhibitor, 5-10 mg twice daily. cDNA reverse transcribed from extracted RNA served as the sequencing template. Profiled with immunoSEQ multiplex PCR; TCRdb holds only in-frame clones, not every one. The table has around 100,000 clones, about three fifths seen once. Sequencing was performed on CD8+ T cells sorted from blood, taken at week 24, from a patient treated with tofacitinib. The source is a human donor with alopecia areata.

The chain employs TRBV9 and TRBJ1-4; D not resolved. Germline-derived CDR1 and CDR2 are SGDLS and YYNGEE. Trimming pared 4 bases from V and 0 bases from J, leaving 7 bases between. The CDR3 runs to 14 residues. CDR3 loop: CASSTSATNEKLFF. The CDR3 DNA follows: TGTGCCAGCAGCACTTCGGCAACTAATGAAAAACTGTTTTTT.

V usage is TRBV29-1 and J usage is TRBJ2-7; D perhaps matches TRBD1 (6 bases). The V gene lost 6 bases and the J gene lost 2 bases, with 14 bases spanning the gap. The CDR3 length is 13 residues. The germline gives CDR1 SQVTM, CDR2 ANQGSEA. CDR3 sequence reads: CSVLTGQTYEQYF. The CDR3 DNA sequence: TGCAGCGTCCTGACAGGCCAAACCTACGAGCAGTACTTC.

This clone was seen a few times. The germline gene is not matched at one end of the junction; a read error may be the cause. The chain recombines TRBV2 with TRBJ2-7; tentatively, D is TRBD1 or TRBD2 (5 bases each). The CDR3 totals 15 residues. Germline CDR1 and CDR2: SNHLY and FYNNEI. The CDR3 sequence: CASNEYRDRSYEQYF. The CDR3 nucleotides are TGTGCCAGCAATGAATACCGGGACCGATCTTACGAGCAGTACTTC.

This clone was recorded once. The chain couples TRBV4-2 to TRBJ1-5; D is unresolved. The germline V gene encodes CDR1 LGHNA and CDR2 YNFKEQ. The CDR3 extends over 15 amino acids. Between the trimmed V and J ends, which lost 0 bases and 9 bases, there was a span of 15 bases. The chain's CDR3 is CASSQDLGPVWPQHF. The CDR3 coding sequence is TGTGCCAGCAGCCAAGATCTCGGGCCGGTGTGGCCCCAGCATTTT.

V and J are TRBV27 and TRBJ1-6; D is uncertain. Germline CDR1 reads MNHEY; CDR2 reads SMNVEV (reference sequence). Deletions cut 0 bases from V and 7 bases from J, with 4 bases between. The CDR3 is 13 residues long. The CDR3 spells CASSLSRNSPLHF. CDR3 in DNA: TGTGCCAGCAGTTTATCAAGGAATTCACCCCTCCACTTT.

The V and J genes are TRBV10-3 and TRBJ2-5, with a possible D match to TRBD1 (5 bases). The tail of the sequence fits TRBJ2-7 better, so the J call may be wrong. The germline CDR1 and CDR2 sequences are ENHRY and SYGVKD. The CDR3 extends over 14 amino acids. CDR3 loop: CAIKGTGSTYEQYF. CDR3 sequence (DNA): TGTGCCATCAAGGGCACAGGTTCTACCTACGAGCAGTACTTC.

The rearrangement uses TRBV21-1 and TRBJ2-7; the D segment call TRBD1 is taken from the table without a DNA check. TRBV21-1 is a listed pseudogene. The CDR3 totals 18 residues. The CDR3 nucleotides read TGTGCCAGCAGCAGCTTACAGGACAGGCCGGGGGCCTCCTACGAGCAGTACTTC. This encodes CASSSLQDRPGASYEQYF.

The rearrangement links TRBV2 to TRBJ1-2, with D possibly matching TRBD1 (5 bases). CDR1 SNHLY and CDR2 FYNNEI come from the germline V gene. V was cut by 3 bases and J by 3 bases, with 11 bases left in between. The CDR3 has 14 residues. The CDR3 sequence: CASSERGEDYGYTF. CDR3 DNA sequence: TGTGCCAGCAGTGAGAGGGGTGAGGACTATGGCTACACCTTC.

The chain couples TRBV5-4 to TRBJ2-3, with D uncertain. The germline gives CDR1 SGHNT, CDR2 YYREEE (reference sequence). V lost 4 bases, J lost 2 bases, and 2 bases lay in between. This CDR3 is 11 amino acids long. As DNA, the CDR3 is TGTGCCAGCAGCGTCACAGATACGCAGTATTTT. As protein: CASSVTDTQYF.

The chain carries TRBV5-6 and TRBJ2-5; 7 positions agree with TRBD2. With V trimmed by 1 base and J by 5 bases, 5 bases remained unmatched. The CDR3 is 14 amino acids. Per germline, CDR1 SGHDT and CDR2 YYEEEE. The CDR3 region is CASSLSGGSETQYF. The CDR3 DNA sequence: TGTGCCAGCAGCTTGTCGGGGGGTTCCGAGACCCAGTACTTC.

The chain has TRBV7-3 and TRBJ1-2; 7 nucleotides line up with TRBD1. Trimming at V came to 2 bases and at J to 0 bases, leaving 6 bases not matched to a gene. This CDR3 region has 16 residues. Germline V gene sequence: CDR1 SGHTA, CDR2 FQGTGA. CDR3 residues: CASSLDPGTANYGYTF. Here the CDR3 DNA reads TGTGCCAGCAGCTTAGATCCCGGGACAGCTAACTATGGCTACACCTTC.

This chain connects TRBV5-6 to TRBJ2-5; D is ambiguous. V lost 0 bases and J 2 bases, leaving 5 bases between the germline ends. CDR3 length: 13 residues. From germline, CDR1 is SGHDT and CDR2 YYEEEE. Here the CDR3 reads CASSLAVQETQYF. In DNA form, the CDR3 reads TGTGCCAGCAGCTTGGCGGTACAAGAGACCCAGTACTTC.

The sample holds one count of this clone. The rearrangement uses TRBV5-1 and TRBJ1-2; D perhaps matches TRBD1 (6 bases). V was clipped by 2 bases and J by 3 bases, with 8 bases between them. Germline loops: CDR1 SGHRS, CDR2 YFSETQ. The CDR3 length is 13 residues. CDR3 amino acids: CASSLQGYYGYTF. DNA of the CDR3: TGCGCCAGCAGCTTACAGGGTTACTATGGCTACACCTTC. The entire variable domain, with the rest obtained from reference TRBV5-1 and TRBJ1-2, is as follows: KAGVTQTPRYLIKTRGQQVTLSCSPISGHRSVSWYQQTPGQGLQFLFEYFSETQRNKGNFPGRFSGRQFSNSRSEMNVSTLELGDSALYLCASSLQGYYGYTFGSGTRLTVV.

A few counts support this clone. This chain uses TRBV10-3 with TRBJ2-6; D may be TRBD1 (5 bases). The CDR3 covers 16 residues. CDR1 and CDR2 (germline): ENHRY, SYGVKD. Trimming pared 3 bases from V and 4 bases from J, leaving 13 bases between. CDR3 in amino acids: CAISDPDSSGANVLTF. For the CDR3, the DNA is TGTGCCATCAGTGATCCCGACAGTTCAGGGGCCAACGTCCTGACTTTC.

This clone was observed a handful of times. The chain links TRBV4-1 to TRBJ2-2; unclear D gene. The V gene's germline CDR1 is MGHRA and CDR2 YSYEKL. The CDR3 spans 14 residues. V gave up 0 bases and J gave up 2 bases, with 4 bases separating them. CDR3 sequence: CASSQEGNTGELFF. The CDR3, as DNA: TGCGCCAGCAGCCAAGAGGGAAACACCGGGGAGCTGTTTTTT.

DNA for the CDR3: TGCGCCAGCAGCCCCTACGGGACGGTCTATGGCTACACCTTC. Translation: CASSPYGTVYGYTF. This rearrangement joins TRBV4-3 to TRBJ1-2; possibly TRBD1 for D (5 bases). The V gene's germline CDR1 is LGHNA and CDR2 YSLEER. The germline V and J ends were trimmed by 4 bases and 4 bases, with 13 bases remaining between them. The length of the CDR3 is 14 residues.

This clone has more than one count but fewer than ten. The J gene is TRBJ2-1, the V gene TRBV7-9; D remains unclear. Germline V lookup: CDR1 SEHNR, CDR2 FQNEAQ (reference sequence). The V gene lost 5 bases and the J gene lost 0 bases, with 8 bases spanning the gap. This CDR3 contains 14 residues. In nucleotides, the CDR3 is TGTGCCAGCAGCCGATTCTCCTCCTACAATGAGCAGTTCTTC. Its protein is CASSRFSSYNEQFF.

The V call is TRBV30, the J call TRBJ2-5, with a possible D match to TRBD2 (5 bases). The CDR3 sequence is 13 residues long. V was trimmed by 1 base and J by 0 bases, leaving 6 bases between them. In germline, CDR1 is GTSNPN, CDR2 SVGIG (reference sequence). CDR3 nucleotides: TGTGCCTGGAGTGCGGGGAACCAAGAGACCCAGTACTTC. Translation: CAWSAGNQETQYF.

This clone was seen just once. The chain recombines TRBV25-1 with TRBJ1-2, with D unresolved. The germline gives CDR1 MGHDK, CDR2 SYGVNS. This CDR3 contains 13 residues. V shed 6 bases and J shed 4 bases, with 12 bases lying between them. The CDR3 sequence is CASSHGPGYGYTF. The CDR3 DNA sequence: TGTGCCAGCAGCCACGGACCCGGCTATGGCTACACCTTC.

The V call is TRBV4-3, the J call TRBJ2-2, with D tentatively TRBD2 (5 bases). Germline V gene data show CDR1 as LGHNA and CDR2 as YSLEER. The CDR3 has 18 amino acids. The ends were cut back, 1 base at V and 6 bases at J, with 21 bases in the middle. CDR3 region: CASSQVAEGLVPAGELFF. In nucleotides, the CDR3 is TGCGCCAGCAGCCAAGTCGCCGAGGGCTTAGTCCCGGCCGGGGAGCTGTTTTTT.

J is TRBJ1-5 and V is TRBV27; D is perhaps TRBD1 (5 bases). The CDR3 is made up of 15 amino acids. Germline-derived CDR1 and CDR2 are MNHEY and SMNVEV (reference sequence). With 6 bases removed from V and 11 bases from J, the gap between germline ends came to 23 bases. The CDR3 sequence is CASRQPGADFGTQHF. The CDR3 DNA reads as TGTGCCAGCAGACAACCCGGGGCGGATTTCGGGACCCAGCATTTT.

The chain combines TRBV4-1 with TRBJ1-5; the D is unclear. V was shortened by 4 bases and J by 0 bases, with 7 bases between the two germline ends. This CDR3 contains 14 residues. From germline, CDR1 is MGHRA and CDR2 YSYEKL. As DNA, the CDR3 is TGCGCCAGCAGCCTAGCACATAGCAATCAGCCCCAGCATTTT. This codes for CASSLAHSNQPQHF.

This clone was counted only a few times. The chain employs TRBV4-1 and TRBJ2-7; 10 bases are a match to TRBD2. The CDR3 length is 17 residues. From germline, CDR1 is MGHRA and CDR2 YSYEKL. Trimming at V came to 0 bases and at J to 4 bases, leaving 9 bases not matched to a gene. The CDR3 DNA reads as TGCGCCAGCAGCCAAGATGAGCTAGCGGGGGTTGAGTACGAGCAGTACTTC. Translation gives CASSQDELAGVEYEQYF.